The 20 T cell receptor beta chains below were found in one sample sequenced in a study of blood T cell repertoires in COVID-19 (dated by TCRdb to about 2020). The library was made by the immunoSEQ multiplex PCR assay. In TCRdb, the immuneACCESS table is reduced to in-frame sequences with V and J assigned. These tables do not hold every clone; where another copy was compared, an unresolved V gene accounts for under half, and the others remain unexplained. In this sample the table shows hundreds of thousands of clones, more than 75% of which occur a single time. The ten largest clones capture 9.5% to 15% of the sample. The sequencing input was peripheral blood. These receptors all come from a woman in her fifties or sixties with active or convalescent COVID-19.

The gene calls are TRBV19 and TRBJ2-2, with TRBD1 matching 7 bases. J gave up 0 bases and V 6 bases, and 4 bases lay outside the gene matches. The V gene's germline CDR1 is LNHDA and CDR2 SQIVND (reference sequence). The length of the CDR3 is 15 residues. The CDR3: CASSQGTANTGELFF. CDR3 sequence (DNA): TGTGCCAGTAGCCAAGGGACAGCGAACACCGGGGAGCTGTTTTTT. Supplemented by reference TRBV19 and TRBJ2-2, the full variable domain reads DGGITQSPKYLFRKEGQNVTLSCEQNLNHDAMYWYRQDPGQGLRLIYYSQIVNDFQKGDIAEGYSVSREKKESFPLTVTSAQKNPTAFYLCASSQGTANTGELFFGEGSRLTVL.

Here the CDR3 reads CASSQEVKGLSYNSPLHF. CDR3 nucleotides: TGCGCCAGCAGCCAAGAGGTGAAGGGGCTAAGCTATAATTCACCCCTCCACTTT. The rearrangement links TRBV4-1 to TRBJ1-6; possibly TRBD1 for D (5 bases). The germline gives CDR1 MGHRA, CDR2 YSYEKL. Trimming pared 0 bases from V and 3 bases from J, leaving 15 bases between. The CDR3 runs to 18 residues.

This clone was seen a few times. The CDR3 nucleotides are TGTGCCAGCAGCCCCGCGGGTTGGCGGGGGGGCCCGGATACGCAGTATTTT. Encoded protein: CASSPAGWRGGPDTQYF. The genes are TRBV14 and TRBJ2-3, with TRBD2 identical over 9 bases. CDR3 size: 17 residues. With 4 bases clipped from V and 6 bases from J, the junction kept 14 bases outside the gene matches. Germline V gives CDR1 SGHDN, CDR2 FVKESK. Full variable domain (outside the CDR3, taken from reference TRBV14 and TRBJ2-3): EAGVTQFPSHSVIEKGQTVTLRCDPISGHDNLYWYRRVMGKEIKFLLHFVKESKQDESGMPNNRFLAERTGGTYSTLKVQPAELEDSGVYFCASSPAGWRGGPDTQYFGPGTRLTVL.

This clone was seen once. The J gene is TRBJ2-3, the V gene TRBV6-6; 7 bases line up with TRBD1. The CDR3 runs to 14 residues. Germline V gene sequence: CDR1 MNHNY, CDR2 SVGAGI (reference sequence). V lost 6 bases and J lost 5; bases outside the gene matches: 8. CDR3 sequence reads: CASSSRQGGDTQYF. CDR3 in DNA: TGTGCCAGCAGCTCCCGACAGGGTGGAGATACGCAGTATTTT.

The V and J genes are TRBV2 and TRBJ2-1; TRBD1 agrees at 9 bases. The junction had 8 bases not matched to a gene; V was cut back by 0 bases and J by 8 bases. CDR1 is SNHLY and CDR2 is FYNNEI in the germline V gene. The CDR3 extends over 16 amino acids. The CDR3 here is CASSEAPGQGYHEQFF. For the CDR3, the DNA is TGTGCCAGCAGTGAAGCGCCGGGACAGGGTTACCATGAGCAGTTCTTC.

The chain carries TRBV3-1 (or the pseudogene TRBV3-2) and TRBJ2-7; D ambiguous. The germline V gene has CDR1 LGHDT and CDR2 YNNKEL (reference sequence). Trimming took off 3 bases at V and 3 bases at J, with 3 bases between the two ends. This CDR3 spans 11 amino acids. The CDR3, as DNA: TGTGCCAGCAGCCATATCTACGAGCAGTACTTC. It encodes CASSHIYEQYF.

The chain is built from TRBV19 and TRBJ1-2, with 9 bases aligning to TRBD1. Trimming removed 8 bases from V and 8 bases from J; junction bases left unmatched: 6. Germline loops: CDR1 LNHDA, CDR2 SQIVND (reference sequence). This CDR3 is built from 12 residues. The CDR3 DNA sequence: TGTGCCAGTGGGGACAGGGTCGGAGGCTACACCTTC. Protein: CASGDRVGGYTF.

This clone came up once. For the CDR3, the DNA is TGTGCCAGCTCACGCGGGACTAGCGGACTCAACACCGGGGAGCTGTTTTTT. It yields the protein CASSRGTSGLNTGELFF. The rearrangement joins TRBV18 to TRBJ2-2; 11 positions agree with TRBD2. This CDR3 region has 17 residues. Germline-derived CDR1 and CDR2 are KGHSH and LQKENI. J was trimmed by 2 bases and V by 4 bases; bases with no gene match: 6. Full variable domain (rest looked up from reference TRBV18 and TRBJ2-2): NAGVMQNPRHLVRRRGQEARLRCSPMKGHSHVYWYRQLPEEGLKFMVYLQKENIIDESGMPKERFSAEFPKEGPSILRIQQVVRGDSAAYFCASSRGTSGLNTGELFFGEGSRLTVL.

For the CDR3, the DNA is TGTGCCAGCAGCCCCCCGCACTCAGACAGGGCCTCCAATGAGCAGTTCTTC. Its translation: CASSPPHSDRASNEQFF. This chain joins TRBV7-9 and TRBJ2-1, with 7 positions matching TRBD1. The CDR3 has 17 amino acids. J gave up 6 bases and V 5 bases, and 16 bases lay outside the gene matches. From germline, CDR1 is SEHNR and CDR2 FQNEAQ (reference sequence).

This clone was counted only a few times. V is TRBV10-1 and J is TRBJ2-7, with a weak D call TRBD1 (7 bases). V was shortened by 0 bases and J by 0 bases, with 12 bases between the two germline ends. Germline CDR1 is WNHNN and CDR2 is SYGVQD (reference sequence). This CDR3 is built from 16 residues. CDR3 residues: CASSESTGDSSYEQYF. The CDR3 bases are TGCGCCAGCAGTGAGTCGACGGGGGACAGCTCCTACGAGCAGTACTTC.

For the CDR3, the DNA is TGTGCCAGCAGTATACGCCGGGACAGGATCGGTGAAAAACTGTTTTTT. Residues: CASSIRRDRIGEKLFF. The genes are TRBV13 and TRBJ1-4; 8 bases fit TRBD1. CDR1 is PRHDT, CDR2 FYEKMQ, per germline (reference sequence). Trimming at V came to 6 bases and at J to 7 bases, leaving 13 bases not matched to a gene. CDR3 length: 16 amino acids. Complete variable domain (other parts from reference TRBV13 and TRBJ1-4): AAGVIQSPRHLIKEKRETATLKCYPIPRHDTVYWYQQGPGQDPQFLISFYEKMQSDKGSIPDRFSAQQFSDYHSELNMSSLELGDSALYFCASSIRRDRIGEKLFFGSGTQLSVL.

The rearrangement joins TRBV19 to TRBJ1-2; weak D call: TRBD1 (6 bases). Trimming removed 7 bases at V and 2 bases at J, with 8 bases between. The CDR3 is made up of 12 amino acids. CDR1 and CDR2 from the germline V gene are LNHDA and SQIVND (reference sequence). CDR3 residues: CASTTGNYGYTF. CDR3 nucleotides: TGTGCCAGTACAACAGGGAACTATGGCTACACCTTC.

The chain links TRBV7-9 to TRBJ2-5; 7 positions match TRBD2. Germline V gene lookup returns CDR1 SEHNR and CDR2 FQNEAQ (reference sequence). J was trimmed by 4 bases and V by 5 bases; bases with no gene match: 7. The CDR3 spans 14 residues. The CDR3: CASSTTSRGETQYF. CDR3 sequence (DNA): TGTGCCAGCAGCACGACTAGCCGGGGAGAGACCCAGTACTTC.

The chain is built from TRBV7-8 and TRBJ2-7, with TRBD1 identical over 10 bases. Losses at the gene ends were 2 bases for V and 5 bases for J; bases not matched to a gene: 6. The CDR3 totals 15 residues. Per germline, CDR1 SGHVS and CDR2 FQNEAQ. The CDR3 DNA reads as TGTGCCAGCAGCTTAACCCCGGACAGGGGGAACGAGCAGTACTTC. The encoded protein is CASSLTPDRGNEQYF.

The rearrangement uses TRBV2 and TRBJ2-5; D gene uncertain. CDR3 size: 13 residues. Germline assignment: CDR1 SNHLY and CDR2 FYNNEI. Trimming took 6 bases from V and 7 from J, leaving 15 bases between them. The CDR3 DNA reads TGTGCCAGCAGACCCGACTCCGTGGGGACCCAGTACTTC. Amino acids: CASRPDSVGTQYF.

This clone turned up a few times. The chain links TRBV6-5 to TRBJ1-1; no definite D call. Looked up from germline, CDR1 is MNHEY and CDR2 is SVGAGI. This CDR3 region has 15 residues. The V gene lost 0 bases and the J gene lost 1 base, with 9 bases spanning the gap. The CDR3 loop reads CASSYSSRGNTEAFF. CDR3 DNA sequence: TGTGCCAGCAGTTACTCGAGTCGGGGGAACACTGAAGCTTTCTTT.

The chain couples TRBV7-3 to TRBJ2-1; 14 bases match TRBD2. The CDR3 spans 15 residues. The germline V gene has CDR1 SGHTA and CDR2 FQGTGA. V shed 6 bases and J 9 bases; nucleotides not matched to a gene: 7. In DNA form, the CDR3 reads TGTGCCAGCAGTGTGACTAGCGGGGGGGCCGGTGAGCAGTTCTTC. Its translation: CASSVTSGGAGEQFF. The whole variable domain, remainder taken from reference TRBV7-3 and TRBJ2-1, is GAGVSQTPSNKVTEKGKYVELRCDPISGHTALYWYRQSLGQGPEFLIYFQGTGAADDSGLPNDRFFAVRPEGSVSTLKIQRTERGDSAVYLCASSVTSGGAGEQFFGPGTRLTVL.

This sequence joins TRBV30 and TRBJ1-1, with 9 nucleotides matching TRBD1. This CDR3 contains 13 residues. Germline V gene data show CDR1 as GTSNPN and CDR2 as SVGIG (reference sequence). Trimming at V came to 3 bases and at J to 10 bases, leaving 9 bases not matched to a gene. The CDR3 DNA is TGTGCCTGGAGGAGTGGGACAGGGTTGGTAGCTTTCTTT. Translating gives CAWRSGTGLVAFF.

This clone was detected once. The chain employs TRBV19 and TRBJ1-2, with a possible D match to TRBD1 (5 bases). Germline lookup yields CDR1 LNHDA and CDR2 SQIVND (reference sequence). V shed 7 bases and J shed 4 bases, with 13 bases lying between them. The CDR3 runs to 13 residues. This CDR3 reads CASTDQGGYGYTF. The CDR3 nucleotides read TGTGCCAGTACGGACCAGGGAGGCTATGGCTACACCTTC.

The chain is built from TRBV9 and TRBJ1-2, with D hard to call. The CDR3 loop spans 15 amino acids. CDR1 and CDR2 from the germline V gene are SGDLS and YYNGEE. The V and J ends lost 4 bases and 6 bases respectively, with 19 bases between them. In nucleotides, the CDR3 is TGTGCCAGCAGCCCCCGGGAGGGATCGGGAGATGGCTACACCTTC. Amino acid sequence: CASSPREGSGDGYTF.